A single sample is the source of the 29 T cell receptor beta chains below, sequenced in a study of cytomegalovirus exposure and HLA in healthy donors. PCR used 60 Vbeta primers and 13 Jbeta primers. Measured with immunoSEQ multiplex PCR; TCRdb has only the in-frame clones, and not every one. The profile covers about 93,000 clones, with around three quarters appearing a single time and about 0.5% taken by the ten largest. Sequenced input: PBMCs. Source of these receptors: a man aged 25-45 years in good health and CMV-seronegative.

The genes are TRBV5-6 and TRBJ2-7; 7 bases agree with TRBD1. Germline V gives CDR1 SGHDT, CDR2 YYEEEE. This CDR3 comprises 14 residues. With 0 bases clipped from V and 1 base from J, the junction kept 1 base outside the gene matches. The CDR3 sequence is CASSLGQGSYEQYF. The CDR3 DNA sequence: TGTGCCAGCAGCTTGGGACAGGGATCCTACGAGCAGTACTTC.

The chain links TRBV6-1 to TRBJ2-5, with D possibly being TRBD2 (5 bases). This CDR3 is built from 17 residues. CDR1 is MNHNS and CDR2 is SASEGT in the germline V gene. Trimming shortened V by 2 bases and J by 1 base, and 17 bases separated the two germline ends. In DNA, the CDR3 is TGTGCCAGCAGTGAACCCCTCGGGGTAGCCAGCCAAGAGACCCAGTACTTC. Translated: CASSEPLGVASQETQYF.

This chain connects TRBV27 to TRBJ2-1, with D perhaps TRBD2 (5 bases). This CDR3 has 16 residues. The V gene's germline CDR1 is MNHEY and CDR2 SMNVEV (reference sequence). With 3 bases removed from V and 5 bases from J, the gap between germline ends came to 17 bases. For the CDR3, the DNA is TGTGCCAGCAGTTTTCGGGGATCCCCAACCCACAATGAGCAGTTCTTC. It codes for CASSFRGSPTHNEQFF.

The rearrangement uses TRBV14 and TRBJ2-1; TRBD2 matches at 10 bases. The CDR3 consists of 15 residues. The germline V gene has CDR1 SGHDN and CDR2 FVKESK. The junction had 4 bases not matched to a gene; V was cut back by 4 bases and J by 4 bases. This chain's CDR3 is CASSPLAGAYNEQFF. Here the CDR3 DNA reads TGTGCCAGCAGCCCTCTAGCGGGAGCTTACAATGAGCAGTTCTTC. The variable domain in full, completed from reference TRBV14 and TRBJ2-1, reads EAGVTQFPSHSVIEKGQTVTLRCDPISGHDNLYWYRRVMGKEIKFLLHFVKESKQDESGMPNNRFLAERTGGTYSTLKVQPAELEDSGVYFCASSPLAGAYNEQFFGPGTRLTVL.

The V and J genes are TRBV19 and TRBJ2-5, with 7 positions matching TRBD1. The CDR3 is 13 amino acids. Germline CDR1 and CDR2: LNHDA and SQIVND (reference sequence). The J segment lost 4 bases and the V segment lost 10 bases, leaving 9 bases of the junction unmatched. Here the CDR3 DNA reads TGTGCCACCGCCGCCAACAGGGGAGAGACCCAGTACTTC. It is translated as CATAANRGETQYF.

The chain recombines TRBV28 with TRBJ1-1; 7 nucleotides match TRBD1. Trimming cost V 6 bases and J 0 bases; bases outside gene matches: 10. This CDR3 has 16 amino acids. CDR1 MDHEN and CDR2 SYDVKM come from the germline V gene. The CDR3 sequence: CASRILGQALNTEAFF. CDR3 DNA: TGTGCCAGCAGAATCCTCGGACAGGCGCTGAACACTGAAGCTTTCTTT.

The V gene is TRBV9, the J gene TRBJ2-3, with D maybe TRBD1 (6 bases). The CDR3 runs to 15 residues. Germline CDR1 and CDR2: SGDLS and YYNGEE. Trimming pared 2 bases from V and 7 bases from J, leaving 17 bases between. CDR3 DNA sequence: TGTGCCAGCAGCGTTCAGGGGTTATACAGGAATACGCAGTATTTT. This codes for CASSVQGLYRNTQYF.

As DNA, the CDR3 is TGCGCCAGCAGCCAACCGACAACCAGGTCTGCAACTAATGAAAAACTGTTTTTT. This codes for CASSQPTTRSATNEKLFF. The chain employs TRBV4-1 and TRBJ1-4; D is unresolved. This CDR3 spans 18 amino acids. Trimming left V 2 bases short and J 0 bases short, with 16 bases between. The germline gives CDR1 MGHRA, CDR2 YSYEKL.

The chain carries TRBV5-1 and TRBJ2-1; 9 positions match TRBD1. V dropped 5 bases and J dropped 7; count of bases not matched to a gene: 10. CDR1 SGHRS and CDR2 YFSETQ come from the germline V gene. This CDR3 comprises 15 residues. The CDR3 bases are TGCGCCAGCAGTCTGCCGGGACAGGGAAGGAATGAGCAGTTCTTC. This encodes CASSLPGQGRNEQFF.

The chain carries TRBV10-3 and TRBJ2-1, with D perhaps TRBD1 (5 bases). Germline CDR1 is ENHRY and CDR2 is SYGVKD. The germline V and J ends were trimmed by 2 bases and 3 bases, with 5 bases remaining between them. The CDR3 length is 13 residues. The CDR3 protein is CAISEDSYNEQFF. The CDR3 DNA sequence: TGTGCCATCAGTGAGGACAGCTACAATGAGCAGTTCTTC.

The chain links TRBV5-1 to TRBJ2-7, with 9 bases matching TRBD1. CDR1 SGHRS and CDR2 YFSETQ come from the germline V gene. Germline trimming cut 2 bases from V and 5 bases from J; bases unmatched to any gene: 5. The CDR3 extends over 14 amino acids. The CDR3 sequence: CASSFGTGHHEQYV. The CDR3 DNA reads TGCGCCAGCAGCTTTGGGACAGGGCACCACGAGCAGTACGTC.

V is TRBV7-2 and J is TRBJ2-7, with 9 bases aligning to TRBD2. CDR1 SGHTA and CDR2 FQGNSA come from the germline V gene. V trimming: 5 bases; J trimming: 3 bases; junction bases outside the gene matches: 11. This CDR3 is 16 amino acids long. The CDR3 spells CASSASYSGRIYEQYV. In nucleotides, the CDR3 is TGTGCCAGCAGCGCTAGCTATAGCGGGAGAATCTACGAGCAGTACGTC.

The chain carries TRBV15 and TRBJ1-1; D unclear. Germline V gene lookup returns CDR1 LNHNV and CDR2 YYDKDF (reference sequence). The CDR3 spans 15 residues. The V and J ends lost 0 bases and 4 bases respectively, with 12 bases between them. The CDR3 nucleotides are TGTGCCACCAGCAGAGATACCGCAGGAGGCACTGAAGCTTTCTTT. It encodes CATSRDTAGGTEAFF.

This clone has only a few counts. The chain recombines TRBV15 with TRBJ2-2, with 9 bases aligning to TRBD2. This CDR3 has 21 amino acids. The V gene's germline CDR1 is LNHNV and CDR2 YYDKDF (reference sequence). After removal of 2 bases from V and 2 bases from J, the junction contained 18 bases not matched to a gene. The CDR3 region is CATSRTIGQLIAGANTGELFF. CDR3 in DNA: TGTGCCACCAGCAGAACCATAGGCCAATTGATAGCGGGAGCTAACACCGGGGAGCTGTTTTTT.

This rearrangement joins TRBV19 to TRBJ1-1; perhaps TRBD1 as D (6 bases). The germline gives CDR1 LNHDA, CDR2 SQIVND (reference sequence). V was cut by 3 bases and J by 1 base, with 12 bases left in between. CDR3 length: 15 amino acids. The DNA of the CDR3 is TGTGCCAGTAGTATGATACAGGGAAGGAACACTGAAGCTTTCTTT. Its protein product is CASSMIQGRNTEAFF.

The chain uses TRBV28 and TRBJ1-3; a weak D match, TRBD1 (5 bases). The V end was cut by 8 bases, the J end by 2 bases, with 19 bases between. Germline V lookup: CDR1 MDHEN, CDR2 SYDVKM. The CDR3 loop spans 16 amino acids. The DNA of the CDR3 is TGTGCCAGCCCCCCCACAGGCTTCCTACCTGGAAACACCATATATTTT. The encoded protein is CASPPTGFLPGNTIYF.

This sequence joins TRBV7-8 and TRBJ1-1, with 8 bases aligning to TRBD1. After removal of 6 bases from V and 10 bases from J, the junction contained 13 bases not matched to a gene. Germline loops: CDR1 SGHVS, CDR2 FQNEAQ. This CDR3 spans 14 amino acids. The CDR3 sequence: CASRPGQALTGAFF. The CDR3 DNA follows: TGTGCCAGCAGGCCGGGACAGGCCCTTACGGGAGCTTTCTTT.

This chain uses TRBV7-2 with TRBJ1-2; 10 positions match TRBD1. Germline trimming cut 8 bases from V and 8 bases from J; bases unmatched to any gene: 8. The CDR3 loop spans 13 amino acids. In germline, CDR1 is SGHTA, CDR2 FQGNSA. The CDR3 coding sequence is TGTGCCAGCGGGGACAGGGGTTCTAGAGGCTACACCTTC. This gives the protein CASGDRGSRGYTF.

The chain is built from TRBV4-1 and TRBJ1-1; TRBD1 is a possible D gene (5 bases). Trimming removed 8 bases from V and 2 bases from J, with 21 bases in between. Germline values: CDR1 MGHRA, CDR2 YSYEKL. There are 16 residues in the CDR3. The CDR3 sequence: CASRDYSTWENTEAFF. CDR3 bases: TGCGCCAGCCGGGACTACTCTACGTGGGAAAACACTGAAGCTTTCTTT.

This clone was observed a single time. This chain connects TRBV27 to TRBJ2-2, with 9 bases lining up with TRBD1. The CDR3 totals 14 residues. The germline gives CDR1 MNHEY, CDR2 SMNVEV (reference sequence). V was clipped by 5 bases and J by 6 bases; unmatched bases: 4. This CDR3 is CASSPRQGAGELFF. In DNA, the CDR3 is TGTGCCAGCAGTCCCAGACAGGGGGCCGGGGAGCTGTTTTTT.

The chain uses TRBV7-9 and TRBJ1-2; D unclear. Germline V gene data show CDR1 as SEHNR and CDR2 as FQNEAQ (reference sequence). The CDR3 has 16 amino acids. Trimming shortened V by 5 bases and J by 6 bases, and 22 bases separated the two germline ends. The CDR3 coding sequence is TGTGCCAGCAGCCTCATTCTAGTAGCCGGCGGGAATGGCTACACCTTC. This encodes CASSLILVAGGNGYTF.

The table lists this clone with a few counts. The chain recombines TRBV9 with TRBJ1-1, with a possible D match to TRBD1 (5 bases). Germline CDR1 reads SGDLS; CDR2 reads YYNGEE. The CDR3 is 15 amino acids. V lost 4 bases and J 1 base, leaving 14 bases between the germline ends. In DNA form, the CDR3 reads TGTGCCAGCAGCAACTTGGTGGGGCCGAACACTGAAGCTTTCTTT. Its translation: CASSNLVGPNTEAFF.

This rearrangement joins TRBV11-2 to TRBJ1-2, with TRBD1 as a possible D gene (6 bases). The germline gives CDR1 SGHAT, CDR2 FQNNGV. This CDR3 is built from 18 residues. The germline V and J ends were trimmed by 1 base and 4 bases, with 22 bases remaining between them. As DNA, the CDR3 is TGTGCCAGCAGCTTAGCTTCCACGGGTGTGGGGGCAGGCTATGGCTACACCTTC. Translating it yields CASSLASTGVGAGYGYTF.

The chain joins TRBV7-9 to TRBJ2-3; 9 nucleotides match TRBD2. The V gene end was trimmed by 5 bases and the J gene end by 2 bases; junction bases not matched to a gene: 2. The CDR3 sequence is 14 residues long. CDR1 is SEHNR and CDR2 is FQNEAQ in the germline V gene (reference sequence). The CDR3 nucleotides are TGTGCCAGCAGCCGGACTAGCGACACAGATACGCAGTATTTT. This translates into CASSRTSDTDTQYF. The whole variable domain, remainder taken from reference TRBV7-9 and TRBJ2-3, is DTGVSQNPRHKITKRGQNVTFRCDPISEHNRLYWYRQTLGQGPEFLTYFQNEAQLEKSRLLSDRFSAERPKGSFSTLEIQRTEQGDSAMYLCASSRTSDTDTQYFGPGTRLTVL.

The chain carries TRBV9 and TRBJ2-3; 9 positions match TRBD2. The V gene's germline CDR1 is SGDLS and CDR2 YYNGEE. V lost 0 bases, J lost 0 bases, and 8 bases stayed unmatched. This CDR3 comprises 18 residues. The CDR3 loop is CASSVEGLAGTSTDTQYF. The DNA for the CDR3 is TGTGCCAGCAGCGTAGAGGGGCTAGCGGGGACAAGCACAGATACGCAGTATTTT.

In its sample, this clone was seen a few times. This chain connects TRBV9 to TRBJ1-1, with no clear D. Trimming removed 0 bases from V and 4 bases from J, with 13 bases in between. This CDR3 has 15 residues. From germline, CDR1 is SGDLS and CDR2 YYNGEE. In DNA, the CDR3 is TGTGCCAGCAGCGTAGGCGGAGGGATCGTCACTGAAGCTTTCTTT. As protein: CASSVGGGIVTEAFF.

The chain links TRBV7-9 to TRBJ2-3, with a possible D match to TRBD1 (6 bases). The CDR3 is 14 amino acids. The V and J ends lost 7 bases and 2 bases respectively, with 13 bases between them. CDR1 and CDR2 (germline): SEHNR, FQNEAQ (reference sequence). This chain's CDR3 is CASTQDRATDTQYF. For the CDR3, the DNA is TGTGCCAGCACCCAGGACAGAGCCACAGATACGCAGTATTTT.

The rearrangement joins TRBV19 to TRBJ2-7; 7 bases match TRBD1. The CDR3 contains 15 residues. CDR1 is LNHDA and CDR2 is SQIVND in the germline V gene (reference sequence). V lost 5 bases, J lost 3 bases, and 10 bases stayed unmatched. The CDR3, as DNA: TGTGCCAGTAGTCTATCGGACAGGCTGGACTACGAGCAGTACTTC. This translates into CASSLSDRLDYEQYF.

The chain is built from TRBV9 and TRBJ1-2; a possible D gene is TRBD1 (6 bases). This CDR3 contains 12 residues. Germline V gene sequence: CDR1 SGDLS, CDR2 YYNGEE. The ends were cut back, 4 bases at V and 3 bases at J, with 7 bases in the middle. This chain's CDR3 is CASSRTDYGYTF. In DNA form, the CDR3 reads TGTGCCAGCAGCCGGACAGACTATGGCTACACCTTC.